This passage covers 14 T cell receptor beta chains from one sample sequenced in a study of long-term antiretroviral therapy in people with HIV. Run at survey level, the immunoSEQ assay was version v3.0. Only in-frame clones appear in the TCRdb table, and some are missing; sequencing was by immunoSEQ multiplex PCR. The sample comprises 25,000 to 35,000 clones, 85% to 90% of which are singletons, and around 5% rests with the top ten. The sample in question was unsorted PBMCs, obtained 0.8 years after starting antiretroviral therapy. All receptors derive from a woman aged 25 to 39 with HIV.

The chain employs TRBV6-1 and TRBJ1-1, with 7 bases matching TRBD1. Germline CDR1 and CDR2: MNHNS and SASEGT. CDR3 length equals 15 residues. After removal of 6 bases from V and 6 bases from J, the junction contained 13 bases not matched to a gene. DNA of the CDR3: TGTGCCAGCAGGTCTCGGGACAGTACTAACGCTGAAGCTTTCTTT. It translates to CASRSRDSTNAEAFF.

This chain uses TRBV29-1 with TRBJ1-6; D perhaps matches TRBD1 (6 bases). V was shortened by 3 bases and J by 10 bases, with 16 bases between the two germline ends. This CDR3 comprises 14 residues. Germline V gives CDR1 SQVTM, CDR2 ANQGSEA. The CDR3 DNA follows: TGCAGCGTTGAGTTGGCAGGGGTAGACTCACCCCTCCACTTT. As protein: CSVELAGVDSPLHF.

This chain links TRBV6-1 with TRBJ2-7, with no clear D. Looked up from germline, CDR1 is MNHNS and CDR2 is SASEGT. V was pared by 7 bases and J by 4 bases, with 17 bases between. The CDR3 totals 14 residues. The CDR3 sequence: CASTPSWEYYEQYV. The CDR3 nucleotides read TGTGCCAGCACCCCGTCTTGGGAATATTACGAGCAGTACGTC.

This clone was seen only a few times. This rearrangement joins TRBV19 to TRBJ2-7; D is ambiguous. V lost 2 bases and J lost 2, with 7 bases in between. Germline V gives CDR1 LNHDA, CDR2 SQIVND (reference sequence). The CDR3 runs to 13 residues. The DNA for the CDR3 is TGTGCCAGTAGTATACTCGACACCTACGAGCAGTACTTC. Its translation: CASSILDTYEQYF.

The CDR3 sequence: CASSVDTNQPQHF. The CDR3 DNA follows: TGTGCCAGCAGCGTAGATACAAATCAGCCCCAGCATTTT. V is TRBV9 and J is TRBJ1-5, with no clear D. The CDR3 is 13 amino acids. CDR1 is SGDLS, CDR2 YYNGEE, per germline. Trimming removed 0 bases at V and 4 bases at J, with 5 bases between.

This sequence joins TRBV18 and TRBJ1-3, with a weak D call TRBD1 (5 bases). This CDR3 spans 13 amino acids. CDR1 is KGHSH, CDR2 LQKENI, per germline. The V end lost 3 bases, the J end lost 7 bases, and 10 bases lay between the germline ends. The CDR3 loop is CASSPTVRNTIYF. The CDR3 DNA sequence: TGTGCCAGCTCACCGACAGTAAGGAACACCATATATTTT.

The chain has TRBV5-4 and TRBJ1-2; D unclear. CDR1 SGHNT and CDR2 YYREEE come from the germline V gene (reference sequence). The V end lost 0 bases, the J end lost 2 bases, and 8 bases lay between the germline ends. The CDR3 has 14 residues. Here the CDR3 DNA reads TGTGCCAGCAGCTTGGTGCAGGCGAACTATGGCTACACCTTC. Its protein product is CASSLVQANYGYTF.

The V call is TRBV6-1, the J call TRBJ2-7; 7 positions agree with TRBD2. Germline CDR1 reads MNHNS; CDR2 reads SASEGT. V was clipped by 2 bases and J by 5 bases; unmatched bases: 0. The CDR3 is 12 residues long. CDR3 nucleotides: TGTGCCAGCAGTGAAAGCGGGGACGAGCAGTACTTC. This gives the protein CASSESGDEQYF.

The chain couples TRBV2 to TRBJ2-7; D is ambiguous. The length of the CDR3 is 14 residues. Trimming took off 4 bases at V and 0 bases at J, with 10 bases between the two ends. Germline CDR1 is SNHLY and CDR2 is FYNNEI. The CDR3 loop is CASSVRILSYEQYF. The CDR3 DNA reads TGTGCCAGCAGTGTACGGATCCTCTCCTACGAGCAGTACTTC.

This chain connects TRBV15 to TRBJ1-1, with D hard to call. V gave up 3 bases and J gave up 1 base, with 12 bases separating them. This CDR3 comprises 15 residues. Germline V gives CDR1 LNHNV, CDR2 YYDKDF (reference sequence). The CDR3 loop reads CATSSKAATNTEAFF. For the CDR3, the DNA is TGTGCCACCAGCAGTAAGGCGGCGACGAACACTGAAGCTTTCTTT.

This clone was observed a single time. J is TRBJ1-1 and V is TRBV18; D perhaps matches TRBD1 (5 bases). Germline assignment: CDR1 KGHSH and CDR2 LQKENI. This CDR3 spans 16 amino acids. V gave up 2 bases and J gave up 4 bases, with 17 bases separating them. The CDR3 bases are TGTGCCAGCTCACCAAGTCAGGGCTCCCTCGTCACTGAAGCTTTCTTT. This codes for CASSPSQGSLVTEAFF.

This chain connects TRBV6-1 to TRBJ2-3; TRBD1 is a possible D gene (5 bases). CDR3 size: 13 residues. Germline assignment: CDR1 MNHNS and CDR2 SASEGT. V lost 1 base, J lost 5 bases, and 7 bases lay in between. In nucleotides, the CDR3 is TGTGCCAGCAGTGAAGGAAGGGGAGATACGCAGTATTTT. Its protein is CASSEGRGDTQYF.

The CDR3 loop reads CASSESLGGKVAYGYTF. DNA of the CDR3: TGTGCCAGCAGTGAATCCCTTGGGGGGAAGGTGGCCTATGGCTACACCTTC. The chain uses TRBV25-1 and TRBJ1-2; D is perhaps TRBD1 (5 bases). The V gene's germline CDR1 is MGHDK and CDR2 SYGVNS. The CDR3 totals 17 residues. Trimming took off 1 base at V and 4 bases at J, with 19 bases between the two ends.

V gene TRBV7-9 combines with J gene TRBJ2-2; TRBD2 matches 10 bases. Germline V gives CDR1 SEHNR, CDR2 FQNEAQ (reference sequence). The V segment lost 4 bases and the J segment 3 bases; nucleotides outside the gene matches: 8. The CDR3 extends over 17 amino acids. CDR3 bases: TGTGCCAGCAGCTCCCCGGGGAGCGGGGGGGACACCGGGGAGCTGTTTTTT. This translates into CASSSPGSGGDTGELFF.